The 22 T cell receptor beta chains below were found in one sample sequenced in a study of blood T cell repertoires in COVID-19. TCRdb keeps only in-frame clones here, not all; method: immunoSEQ multiplex PCR. The sample holds some 320,000 clones, roughly nine tenths seen once. The sample taken for sequencing was PBMCs or T cells enriched from blood (not recorded which). Receptor source: a man between 60 and 70 years old who had recovered from COVID-19.

This chain uses TRBV7-2 with TRBJ2-7, with 13 nucleotides matching TRBD2. V lost 1 base and J lost 3; bases outside the gene matches: 0. This CDR3 is built from 15 residues. Looked up from germline, CDR1 is SGHTA and CDR2 is FQGNSA. The CDR3 spells CASSLGLAGGYEQYF. The DNA of the CDR3 is TGTGCCAGCAGCTTAGGACTAGCGGGGGGCTACGAGCAGTACTTC.

The V call is TRBV24-1, the J call TRBJ2-2, with 11 bases aligning to TRBD2. The CDR3 runs 19 residues. Germline CDR1 reads KGHDR; CDR2 reads SFDVKD. J lost 5 bases, V lost 4 bases, and 14 bases had no gene match. CDR3: CATSEGGLAASGGTGELFF. In nucleotides, the CDR3 is TGTGCCACCAGTGAGGGGGGACTAGCGGCATCGGGAGGGACCGGGGAGCTGTTTTTT.

The J gene is TRBJ1-5, the V gene TRBV10-3; 8 bases match TRBD1. CDR3 length: 15 residues. Germline loops: CDR1 ENHRY, CDR2 SYGVKD. Trimming removed 0 bases from V and 11 bases from J; junction bases left unmatched: 9. The DNA for the CDR3 is TGTGCCATCAGTGAGTCAAACAGGGGGGGGCTGGCCCAGCATTTT. This gives the protein CAISESNRGGLAQHF.

The rearrangement uses TRBV6-5 and TRBJ1-3; D unclear. CDR3 length: 13 residues. The germline V and J ends were trimmed by 6 bases and 2 bases, with 8 bases remaining between them. Germline V gene lookup returns CDR1 MNHEY and CDR2 SVGAGI. The chain's CDR3 is CASSPVPGNTIYF. The CDR3 region has the DNA TGTGCCAGCAGCCCGGTTCCTGGAAACACCATATATTTT.

This clone was detected only a few times. The chain has TRBV2 and TRBJ1-6, with 9 positions matching TRBD1. The CDR3 runs to 16 residues. J lost 9 bases, V lost 6 bases, and 12 bases had no gene match. CDR1 and CDR2 (germline): SNHLY, FYNNEI. Here the CDR3 reads CASSHLTGGPASPLHF. CDR3 nucleotides: TGTGCCAGCAGCCACCTGACAGGGGGACCAGCTTCACCCCTCCACTTT.

The chain combines TRBV18 with TRBJ1-1, with D hard to call. V was pared by 0 bases and J by 2 bases, with 10 bases between. Germline V gene lookup returns CDR1 KGHSH and CDR2 LQKENI. CDR3 length: 15 amino acids. The CDR3 spells CASSPPQTPNTEAFF. For the CDR3, the DNA is TGTGCCAGCTCACCACCGCAGACTCCAAACACTGAAGCTTTCTTT.

This chain connects TRBV21-1 to TRBJ1-2; the table gives TRBD1 as D, unverified against the DNA. TRBV21-1 has pseudogene status. This CDR3 is built from 17 residues. The CDR3 protein is CASPEPLSTGCFYGYTF. The CDR3 DNA sequence: TGTGCCAGCCCGGAGCCCCTATCGACAGGTTGCTTCTATGGCTACACCTTC.

This clone was counted once. This CDR3 is CASSLNGMSTDTQYF. The CDR3 DNA reads TGTGCCAGCAGCTTAAACGGGATGAGCACAGATACGCAGTATTTT. The genes are TRBV11-2 and TRBJ2-3; possible D gene TRBD2, 5 bases. CDR3 length: 15 amino acids. CDR1 is SGHAT, CDR2 FQNNGV, per germline. The V gene lost 2 bases and the J gene lost 0 bases, with 9 bases spanning the gap.

In this sample, this clone turned up a few times. This chain uses TRBV6-2 or TRBV6-3 with TRBJ1-1, with D perhaps TRBD1 (6 bases). V was cut by 5 bases and J by 7 bases, with 20 bases left in between. This CDR3 region has 15 residues. Germline lookup yields CDR1 MNHEY and CDR2 SVGEGT. The CDR3: CASSGLGQPSGEAFF. The DNA of the CDR3 is TGTGCCAGCAGTGGCCTAGGACAGCCCAGCGGTGAAGCTTTCTTT.

The DNA for the CDR3 is TGCGCCAGCAGCCAAGACATTATGACAGGTAATCAGCCCCAGCATTTT. It is translated as CASSQDIMTGNQPQHF. This chain links TRBV4-3 with TRBJ1-5; the D gene is possibly TRBD1 (6 bases). Trimming stripped 0 bases from V and 4 bases from J, with 13 bases between. From germline, CDR1 is LGHNA and CDR2 YSLEER. This CDR3 is built from 16 residues.

The J gene is TRBJ1-2, the V gene TRBV2; no firm D call. CDR1 and CDR2 (germline): SNHLY, FYNNEI. The V end lost 3 bases, the J end lost 3 bases, and 14 bases lay between the germline ends. This CDR3 contains 15 residues. In nucleotides, the CDR3 is TGTGCCAGCAGTGATCTGGCGGGGAGGCACTATGGCTACACCTTC. This gives the protein CASSDLAGRHYGYTF.

This clone was found a few times. V gene TRBV27 combines with J gene TRBJ1-2; no reliable D call. Trimming left V 10 bases short and J 7 bases short, with 28 bases between. This CDR3 has 16 residues. Germline V gene lookup returns CDR1 MNHEY and CDR2 SMNVEV (reference sequence). The CDR3 loop reads CATQRWGRNGKVGYTF. CDR3 in DNA: TGTGCCACCCAGCGGTGGGGTAGGAATGGAAAAGTTGGCTACACCTTC.

In the case of this clone: The same CDR3 can be traced to other DNA sequences in this sample. The chain carries TRBV12-3 or TRBV12-4 and TRBJ2-1, with D hard to call. The length of the CDR3 is 12 residues. V lost 3 bases and J 6 bases, leaving 6 bases between the germline ends. The CDR3 sequence: CASSLRGNEQFF. The CDR3 nucleotides read TGTGCCAGCAGTTTGAGAGGCAATGAGCAGTTCTTC.

This clone was seen more than once but under ten times. The CDR3 loop reads CAWSAGRARTEAFF. CDR3 nucleotides: TGTGCCTGGAGTGCCGGGAGGGCAAGGACTGAAGCTTTCTTT. The rearrangement joins TRBV30 to TRBJ1-1; no firm D call. From germline, CDR1 is GTSNPN and CDR2 SVGIG (reference sequence). This CDR3 is built from 14 residues. V lost 1 base, J lost 5 bases, and 14 bases lay in between.

V and J are TRBV5-6 and TRBJ2-3, with D tentatively TRBD1 (6 bases). Germline assignment: CDR1 SGHDT and CDR2 YYEEEE. The CDR3 is 14 residues long. Trimming pared 1 base from V and 9 bases from J, leaving 15 bases between. The CDR3 DNA reads TGTGCCAGCAGCTTGAAACAGGGCCTGGAAACGCAGTATTTT. Translated, it gives CASSLKQGLETQYF.

CDR3 in amino acids: CASSSTETGGQFF. In DNA, the CDR3 is TGTGCCAGCAGCTCAACCGAAACAGGGGGGCAGTTCTTC. The chain couples TRBV5-6 to TRBJ2-1, with 8 bases aligning to TRBD1. CDR1 and CDR2 from the germline V gene are SGHDT and YYEEEE. The CDR3 extends over 13 amino acids. The ends lost 3 bases at V and 12 bases at J; junction bases unmatched: 8.

This sequence joins TRBV11-3 and TRBJ2-1; tentative D call: TRBD1 (6 bases). Trimming pared 4 bases from V and 1 base from J, leaving 11 bases between. The germline CDR1 and CDR2 sequences are SGHNT and YENEEA. There are 15 residues in the CDR3. The CDR3 coding sequence is TGTGCCAGCAGCTCGGATCAGGGGTCCTACAATGAGCAGTTCTTC. Protein: CASSSDQGSYNEQFF.

The rearrangement joins TRBV18 to TRBJ2-7, with D perhaps matching TRBD1 (5 bases). Trimming took off 3 bases at V and 6 bases at J, with 9 bases between the two ends. The CDR3 totals 12 residues. CDR1 KGHSH and CDR2 LQKENI come from the germline V gene. The CDR3 is CASSPAGLEQYF. The CDR3 bases are TGTGCCAGCTCACCGGCAGGGCTCGAGCAGTACTTC.

This sequence joins TRBV27 and TRBJ1-3; D is possibly TRBD1 (6 bases). CDR3 length equals 16 residues. Trimming removed 2 bases at V and 0 bases at J, with 11 bases between. The germline CDR1 and CDR2 sequences are MNHEY and SMNVEV (reference sequence). CDR3 protein: CASSLRWTDSGNTIYF. The CDR3 DNA reads TGTGCCAGCAGTTTACGGTGGACAGACTCTGGAAACACCATATATTTT.

CDR3 DNA: TGTGCCAGCAGCGAACGTCTTAACGCGGGTAAAACTGAAGCTTTCTTT. Encoded protein: CASSERLNAGKTEAFF. The chain joins TRBV2 to TRBJ1-1; D gene unclear. Germline V CDR1 and CDR2: SNHLY, FYNNEI. The CDR3 loop spans 16 amino acids. V shed 6 bases and J shed 5 bases, with 22 bases lying between them.

The chain uses TRBV6-5 and TRBJ2-1; 8 positions match TRBD2. The J segment lost 7 bases and the V segment lost 8 bases, leaving 7 bases of the junction unmatched. Germline CDR1 MNHEY, CDR2 SVGAGI. The CDR3 loop spans 13 amino acids. CDR3 coding DNA: TGTGCCAGCTTGGCGGGGGGCTATAATGAGCAGTTCTTC. It encodes CASLAGGYNEQFF.

The chain joins TRBV21-1 to TRBJ1-4; the tabulated D call, TRBD1, remains unverified against the DNA. TRBV21-1 represents a pseudogene. This CDR3 spans 14 amino acids. In DNA, the CDR3 is TGTGCCAGCAGAAGGGACAGGATGAATGAAAAACTGTTTTTT. This sequence encodes CASRRDRMNEKLFF.